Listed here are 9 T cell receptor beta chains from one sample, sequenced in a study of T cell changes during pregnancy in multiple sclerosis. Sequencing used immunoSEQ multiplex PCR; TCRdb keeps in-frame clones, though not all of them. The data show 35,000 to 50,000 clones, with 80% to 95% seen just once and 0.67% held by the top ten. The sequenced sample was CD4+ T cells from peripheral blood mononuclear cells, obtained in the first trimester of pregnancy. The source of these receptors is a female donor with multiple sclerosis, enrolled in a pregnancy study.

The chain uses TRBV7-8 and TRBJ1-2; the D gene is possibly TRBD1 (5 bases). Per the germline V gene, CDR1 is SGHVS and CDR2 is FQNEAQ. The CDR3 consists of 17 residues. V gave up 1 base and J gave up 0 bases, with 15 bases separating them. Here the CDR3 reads CASSLGSGGVANYGYTF. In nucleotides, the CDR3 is TGTGCCAGCAGCTTAGGGTCCGGAGGGGTAGCTAACTATGGCTACACCTTC.

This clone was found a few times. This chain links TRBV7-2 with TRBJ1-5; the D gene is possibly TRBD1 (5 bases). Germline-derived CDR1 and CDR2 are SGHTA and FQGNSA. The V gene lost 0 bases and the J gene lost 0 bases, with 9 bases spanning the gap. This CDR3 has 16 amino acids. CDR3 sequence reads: CASSLAIGASNQPQHF. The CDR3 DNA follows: TGTGCCAGCAGCTTAGCGATAGGGGCTAGCAATCAGCCCCAGCATTTT.

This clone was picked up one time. CDR3 sequence reads: CASSLSRGGMTRIAQYF. DNA for the CDR3: TGTGCCAGCAGCTTGTCTCGCGGCGGGATGACGCGAATCGCGCAGTATTTT. This chain connects TRBV5-6 to TRBJ2-3; tentatively, D is TRBD2 (6 bases). Germline V gives CDR1 SGHDT, CDR2 YYEEEE. Trimming cost V 1 base and J 10 bases, with 25 bases left between them. This CDR3 comprises 17 residues.

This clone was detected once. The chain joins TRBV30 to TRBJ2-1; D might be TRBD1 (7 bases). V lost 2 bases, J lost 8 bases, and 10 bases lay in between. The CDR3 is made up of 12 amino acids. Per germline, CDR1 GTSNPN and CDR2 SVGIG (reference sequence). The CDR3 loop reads CAWSPRGDEQFF. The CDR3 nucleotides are TGTGCCTGGAGTCCCAGGGGGGATGAGCAGTTCTTC. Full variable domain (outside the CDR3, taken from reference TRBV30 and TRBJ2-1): SQTIHQWPATLVQPVGSPLSLECTVEGTSNPNLYWYRQAAGRGLQLLFYSVGIGQISSEVPQNLSASRPQDRQFILSSKKLLLSDSGFYLCAWSPRGDEQFFGPGTRLTVL.

CDR3 loop: CASVDGVSTDTQYF. Here the CDR3 DNA reads TGTGCCAGCGTTGACGGGGTCAGCACAGATACGCAGTATTTT. The rearrangement uses TRBV2 and TRBJ2-3; possibly TRBD2 for D (5 bases). This CDR3 comprises 14 residues. The V end lost 8 bases, the J end lost 0 bases, and 12 bases lay between the germline ends. Germline values: CDR1 SNHLY, CDR2 FYNNEI.

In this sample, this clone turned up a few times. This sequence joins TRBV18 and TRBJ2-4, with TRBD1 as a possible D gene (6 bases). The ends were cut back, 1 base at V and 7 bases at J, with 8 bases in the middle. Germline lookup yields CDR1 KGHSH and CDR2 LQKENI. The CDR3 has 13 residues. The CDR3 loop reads CASSPQGVNIQYF. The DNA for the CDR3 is TGTGCCAGCTCACCACAGGGGGTCAACATTCAGTACTTC.

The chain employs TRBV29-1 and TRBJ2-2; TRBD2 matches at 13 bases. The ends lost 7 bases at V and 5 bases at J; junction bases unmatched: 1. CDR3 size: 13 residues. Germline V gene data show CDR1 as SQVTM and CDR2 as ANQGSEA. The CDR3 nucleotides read TGCAGCGGGACTAGCGGGAGAACCGGGGAGCTGTTTTTT. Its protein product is CSGTSGRTGELFF.

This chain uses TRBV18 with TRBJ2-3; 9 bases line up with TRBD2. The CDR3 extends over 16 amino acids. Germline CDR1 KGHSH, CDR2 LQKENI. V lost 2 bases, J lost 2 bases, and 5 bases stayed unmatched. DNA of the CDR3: TGTGCCAGCTCACCAGCGGGAGGGATCCCCACAGATACGCAGTATTTT. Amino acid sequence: CASSPAGGIPTDTQYF.

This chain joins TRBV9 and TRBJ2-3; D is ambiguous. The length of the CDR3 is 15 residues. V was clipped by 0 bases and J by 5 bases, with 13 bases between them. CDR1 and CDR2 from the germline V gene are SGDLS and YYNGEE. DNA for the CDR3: TGTGCCAGCAGCGTAGGATGGCTGTCGCAAGATACGCAGTATTTT. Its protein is CASSVGWLSQDTQYF.